The following is a TCR beta chain sequence with its context. Trimming removed 8 bases from V and 2 bases from J, with 11 bases in between. The germline V gene has CDR1 LNHNV and CDR2 YYDKDF (reference sequence). CDR3 length: 13 amino acids. This specimen comes from a study of T cell changes during pregnancy in multiple sclerosis. Profiled with immunoSEQ multiplex PCR; TCRdb holds only in-frame clones, not every one. The data show fewer than 85,000 clones, 92% seen once. The source of this sequence is a female donor with multiple sclerosis, enrolled in a pregnancy study. The chain has TRBV15 and TRBJ2-3; TRBD2 is a possible D gene (5 bases). The material sequenced was peripheral blood, taken before pregnancy. CDR3 residues: CATALAFTDTQYF. In DNA, the CDR3 is TGTGCCACCGCGCTAGCATTCACAGATACGCAGTATTTT.